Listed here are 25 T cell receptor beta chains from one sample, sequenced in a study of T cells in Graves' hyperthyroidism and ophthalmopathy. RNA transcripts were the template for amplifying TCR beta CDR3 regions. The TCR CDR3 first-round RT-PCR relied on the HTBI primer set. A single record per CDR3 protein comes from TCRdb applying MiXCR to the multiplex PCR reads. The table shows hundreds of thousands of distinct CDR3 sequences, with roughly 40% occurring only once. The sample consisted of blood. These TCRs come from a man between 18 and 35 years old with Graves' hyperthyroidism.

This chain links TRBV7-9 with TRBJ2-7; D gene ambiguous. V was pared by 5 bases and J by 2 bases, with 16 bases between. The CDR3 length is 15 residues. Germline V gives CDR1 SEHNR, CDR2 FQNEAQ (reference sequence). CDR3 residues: CASSGRRGNAYEQYF. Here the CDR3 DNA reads TGTGCCAGCAGCGGCCGCCGAGGCAACGCCTACGAGCAGTACTTC.

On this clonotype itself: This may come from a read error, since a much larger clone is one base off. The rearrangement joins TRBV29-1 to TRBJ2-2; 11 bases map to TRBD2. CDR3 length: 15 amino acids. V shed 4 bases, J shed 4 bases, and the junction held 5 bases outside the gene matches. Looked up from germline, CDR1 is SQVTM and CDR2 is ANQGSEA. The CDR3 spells CSVVTSGSFTGELFF. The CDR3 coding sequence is TGCAGCGTTGTTACTAGCGGGAGCTTCACCGGGGAGCTGTTTTTT.

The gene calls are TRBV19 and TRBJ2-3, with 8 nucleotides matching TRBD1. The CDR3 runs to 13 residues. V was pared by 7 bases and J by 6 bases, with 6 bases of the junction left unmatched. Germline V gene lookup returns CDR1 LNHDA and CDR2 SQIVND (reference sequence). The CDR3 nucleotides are TGTGCCAGTATCCCGACAGGGGTGGATACGCAGTATTTT. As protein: CASIPTGVDTQYF.

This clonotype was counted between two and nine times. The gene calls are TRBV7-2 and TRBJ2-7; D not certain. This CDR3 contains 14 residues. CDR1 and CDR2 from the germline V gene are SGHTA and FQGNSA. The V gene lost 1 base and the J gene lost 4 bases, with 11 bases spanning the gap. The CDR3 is CASSLGTLFYEQYF. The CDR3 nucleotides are TGTGCCAGCAGCTTAGGGACCCTCTTTTACGAGCAGTACTTC. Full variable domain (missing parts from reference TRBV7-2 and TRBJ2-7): GAGVSQSPSNKVTEKGKDVELRCDPISGHTALYWYRQSLGQGLEFLIYFQGNSAPDKSGLPSDRFSAERTGGSVSTLTIQRTQQEDSAVYLCASSLGTLFYEQYFGPGTRLTVT.

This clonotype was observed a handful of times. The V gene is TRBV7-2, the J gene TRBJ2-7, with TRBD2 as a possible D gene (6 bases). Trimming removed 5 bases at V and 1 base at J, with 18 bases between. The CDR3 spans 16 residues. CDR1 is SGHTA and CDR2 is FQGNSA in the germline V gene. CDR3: CASSRAGRGGSYEQYF. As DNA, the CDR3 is TGTGCCAGCAGCCGCGCAGGGCGGGGCGGATCCTACGAGCAGTACTTC.

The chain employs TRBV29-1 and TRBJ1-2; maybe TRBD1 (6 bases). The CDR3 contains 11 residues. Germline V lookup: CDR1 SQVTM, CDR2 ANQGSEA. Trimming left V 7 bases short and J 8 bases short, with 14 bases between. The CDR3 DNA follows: TGCAGCGCTCAGGGGTTGGAAGGCTACACCTTC. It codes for CSAQGLEGYTF.

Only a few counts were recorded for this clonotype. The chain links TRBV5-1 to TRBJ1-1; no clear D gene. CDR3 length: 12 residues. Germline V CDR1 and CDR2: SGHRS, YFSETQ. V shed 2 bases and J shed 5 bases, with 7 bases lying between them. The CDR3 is CASSLKETEAFF. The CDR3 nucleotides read TGCGCCAGCAGCTTAAAGGAGACTGAAGCTTTCTTT.

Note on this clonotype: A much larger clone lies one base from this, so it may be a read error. CDR3 bases: TGCGCCAGCAGCACAGGGACAGAGCAGTGCTTC. This translates into CASSTGTEQCF. The rearrangement uses TRBV5-1 and TRBJ2-7, with 7 bases fitting TRBD1. This CDR3 comprises 11 residues. Germline loops: CDR1 SGHRS, CDR2 YFSETQ.

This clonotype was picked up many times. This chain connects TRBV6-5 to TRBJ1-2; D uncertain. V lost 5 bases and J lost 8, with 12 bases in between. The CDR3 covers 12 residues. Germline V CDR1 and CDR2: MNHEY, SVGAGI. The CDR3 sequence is CASSGRTGGYTF. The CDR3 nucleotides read TGTGCCAGCAGTGGGAGGACGGGAGGCTACACCTTC.

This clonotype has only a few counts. CDR3 nucleotide sequence: TGTGCCAGTAGAGCTGAGGGGGACTTCCGCGGGGAAAAACTGTTTTTT. Its protein is CASRAEGDFRGEKLFF. V gene TRBV19 combines with J gene TRBJ1-4, with D perhaps matching TRBD1 (6 bases). The length of the CDR3 is 16 residues. Germline V gene data show CDR1 as LNHDA and CDR2 as SQIVND (reference sequence). The V end lost 6 bases, the J end lost 8 bases, and 22 bases lay between the germline ends.

The CDR3 spells CASSLEQGPGYTF. The CDR3 DNA reads as TGTGCCAGCAGCTTGGAACAGGGTCCGGGCTACACCTTC. The chain links TRBV7-2 to TRBJ1-2; TRBD1 might be the D (6 bases). The CDR3 contains 13 residues. Germline CDR1 is SGHTA and CDR2 is FQGNSA. V lost 3 bases and J 8 bases, leaving 13 bases between the germline ends.

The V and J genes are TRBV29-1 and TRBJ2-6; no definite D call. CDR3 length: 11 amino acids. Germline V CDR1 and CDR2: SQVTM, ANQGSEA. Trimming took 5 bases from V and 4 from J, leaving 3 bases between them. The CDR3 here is CSVQGANVLTF. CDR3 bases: TGCAGCGTTCAGGGGGCCAACGTCCTGACTTTC.

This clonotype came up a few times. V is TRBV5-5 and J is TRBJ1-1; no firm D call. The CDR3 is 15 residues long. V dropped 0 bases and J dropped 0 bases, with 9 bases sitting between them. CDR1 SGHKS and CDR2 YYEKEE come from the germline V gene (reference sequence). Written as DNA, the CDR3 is TGTGCCAGCAGCTTGGATTATCAGATGAACACTGAAGCTTTCTTT. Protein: CASSLDYQMNTEAFF.

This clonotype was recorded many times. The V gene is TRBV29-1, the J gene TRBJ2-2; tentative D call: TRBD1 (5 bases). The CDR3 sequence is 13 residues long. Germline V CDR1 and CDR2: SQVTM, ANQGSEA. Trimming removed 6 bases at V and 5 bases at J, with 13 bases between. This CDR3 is CSVRQKGTGELFF. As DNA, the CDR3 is TGCAGCGTCCGACAGAAAGGGACCGGGGAGCTGTTTTTT.

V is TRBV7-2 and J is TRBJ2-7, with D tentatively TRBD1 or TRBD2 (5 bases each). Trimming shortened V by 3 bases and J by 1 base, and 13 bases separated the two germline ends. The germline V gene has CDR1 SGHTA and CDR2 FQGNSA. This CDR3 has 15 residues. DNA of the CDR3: TGTGCCAGCAGCTTGTGGGGGTCCCTTTCCTACGAGCAGTACTTC. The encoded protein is CASSLWGSLSYEQYF. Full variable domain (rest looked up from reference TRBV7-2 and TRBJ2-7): GAGVSQSPSNKVTEKGKDVELRCDPISGHTALYWYRQSLGQGLEFLIYFQGNSAPDKSGLPSDRFSAERTGGSVSTLTIQRTQQEDSAVYLCASSLWGSLSYEQYFGPGTRLTVT.

The CDR3 coding sequence is TGTGCCATCAGTGAGTCTGACGGGGGAGAAGCTTTCTTT. Translating gives CAISESDGGEAFF. The V and J genes are TRBV10-3 and TRBJ1-1, with D perhaps TRBD1 (5 bases). V lost 0 bases to trimming and J lost 8 bases, with 10 bases between them. The germline V gene encodes CDR1 ENHRY and CDR2 SYGVKD. CDR3 length: 13 amino acids.

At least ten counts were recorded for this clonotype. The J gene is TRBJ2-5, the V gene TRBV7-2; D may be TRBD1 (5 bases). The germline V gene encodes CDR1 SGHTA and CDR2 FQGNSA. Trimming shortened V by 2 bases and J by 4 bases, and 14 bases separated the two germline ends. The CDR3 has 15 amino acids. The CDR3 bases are TGTGCCAGCAGCTTAACCAGGGAAGTGGGAGAGACCCAGTACTTC. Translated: CASSLTREVGETQYF.

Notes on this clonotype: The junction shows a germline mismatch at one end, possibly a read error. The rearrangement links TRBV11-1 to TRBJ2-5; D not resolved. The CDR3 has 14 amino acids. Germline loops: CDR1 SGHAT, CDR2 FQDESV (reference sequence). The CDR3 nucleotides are TGTGCCAACAGCTTACGCCACTGGGAAGAGACCCAGTACTTC. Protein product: CANSLRHWEETQYF.

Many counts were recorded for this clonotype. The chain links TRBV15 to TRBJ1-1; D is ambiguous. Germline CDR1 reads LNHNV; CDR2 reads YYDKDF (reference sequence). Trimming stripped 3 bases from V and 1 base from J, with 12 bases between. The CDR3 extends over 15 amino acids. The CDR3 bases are TGTGCCACCAGCAGTTTGGGCTCCCCGAACACTGAAGCTTTCTTT. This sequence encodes CATSSLGSPNTEAFF.

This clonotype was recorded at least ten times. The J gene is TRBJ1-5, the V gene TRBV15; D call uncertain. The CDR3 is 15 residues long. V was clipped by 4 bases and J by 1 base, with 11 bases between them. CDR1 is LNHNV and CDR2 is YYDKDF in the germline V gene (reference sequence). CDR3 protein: CATSIEDSSNQPQHF. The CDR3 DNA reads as TGTGCCACCAGCATAGAAGATTCCAGCAATCAGCCCCAGCATTTT.

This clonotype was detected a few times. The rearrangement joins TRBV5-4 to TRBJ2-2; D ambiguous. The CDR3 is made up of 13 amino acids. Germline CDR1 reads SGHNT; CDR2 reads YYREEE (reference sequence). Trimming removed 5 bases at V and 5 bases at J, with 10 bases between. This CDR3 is CASSDPVTGELFF. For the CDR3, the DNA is TGTGCCAGCAGTGACCCGGTAACCGGGGAGCTGTTTTTT. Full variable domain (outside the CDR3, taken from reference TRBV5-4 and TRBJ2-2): ETGVTQSPTHLIKTRGQQVTLRCSSQSGHNTVSWYQQALGQGPQFIFQYYREEENGRGNFPPRFSGLQFPNYSSELNVNALELDDSALYLCASSDPVTGELFFGEGSRLTVL.

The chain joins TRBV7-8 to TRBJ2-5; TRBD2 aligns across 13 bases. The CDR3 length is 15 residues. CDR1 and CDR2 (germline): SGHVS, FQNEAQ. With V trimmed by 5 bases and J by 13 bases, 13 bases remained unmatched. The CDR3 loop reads CASSPRGLAGVERYF. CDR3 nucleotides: TGTGCCAGCAGCCCTCGTGGACTAGCGGGAGTAGAACGGTACTTC.

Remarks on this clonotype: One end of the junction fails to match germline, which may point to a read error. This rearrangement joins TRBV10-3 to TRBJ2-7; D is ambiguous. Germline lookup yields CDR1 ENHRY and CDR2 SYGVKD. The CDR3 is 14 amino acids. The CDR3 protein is CASSRTESPYEQYF. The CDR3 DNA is TGTGCCAGCAGTCGAACTGAAAGCCCCTACGAGCAGTACTTC.

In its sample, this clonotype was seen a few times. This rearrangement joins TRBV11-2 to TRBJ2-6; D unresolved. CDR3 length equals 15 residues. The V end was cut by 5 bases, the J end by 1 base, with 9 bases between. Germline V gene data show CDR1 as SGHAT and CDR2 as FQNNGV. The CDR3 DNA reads TGTGCCAGCAGCCCAGACGCTTCTGGGGCCAACGTCCTGACTTTC. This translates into CASSPDASGANVLTF.

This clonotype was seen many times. This chain's CDR3 is CSVGTGTDYGYTF. The CDR3 nucleotides read TGCAGCGTTGGGACCGGGACCGACTATGGCTACACCTTC. The chain recombines TRBV29-1 with TRBJ1-2; TRBD1 is a possible D gene (5 bases). The CDR3 runs to 13 residues. Germline V gene sequence: CDR1 SQVTM, CDR2 ANQGSEA. The V end lost 4 bases, the J end lost 3 bases, and 12 bases lay between the germline ends.